Included here is one TCR beta chain sequence, with context. These data are taken from a study of blood T cell repertoires in COVID-19. Method: immunoSEQ multiplex PCR; TCRdb's copy keeps in-frame clones and lacks some. The sample yields around 400,000 clones, about 88% seen once. Participants came from about 24 US areas, aged roughly 18 to 89 years. Input material: PBMCs or T cells enriched from blood (not recorded which). The receptor comes from a woman under 30 who had been exposed to COVID-19.

CDR3 nucleotide sequence: TGCGCCAGCAGCTTGGCCGGAGTTCCCTCCTACAATGAGCAGTTCTTC. Its protein is CASSLAGVPSYNEQFF. The V gene is TRBV5-1, the J gene TRBJ2-1, with D unclear. Per germline, CDR1 SGHRS and CDR2 YFSETQ. Between the trimmed V and J ends, which lost 0 bases and 0 bases, there was a span of 10 bases. There are 16 residues in the CDR3.